This T cell receptor (beta chain) is from a study of blood T cell repertoires in COVID-19. CDR1 and CDR2 (germline): LNHDA, SQIVND (reference sequence). This CDR3 comprises 13 residues. Trimming took 6 bases from V and 1 from J, leaving 9 bases between them. Generated by immunoSEQ multiplex PCR, the TCRdb table keeps only in-frame clones and is missing some. The repertoire holds 99,000 or so clones, with around 84% as singletons. The source material was peripheral blood. The sequence was obtained from a woman in her fifties or sixties in a cohort sampled during active or convalescent COVID-19. The rearrangement links TRBV19 to TRBJ1-1; D is ambiguous. The CDR3: CASRPWPNTEAFF. The CDR3 DNA sequence: TGTGCCAGTAGACCATGGCCGAACACTGAAGCTTTCTTT.